This is a list of T cell receptor beta chains from one sample in a study of Ad26.COV2.S vaccination and SARS-CoV-2 variants. Assay: immunoSEQ multiplex PCR; the TCRdb copy retains only in-frame clones and omits some. The sample contains some 330,000 clones, 75% to 90% of which appear only once. This specimen consisted of peripheral blood, obtained in a trial of Ad26.COV2.S vaccine versus placebo. The source is a person aged 18-60 years who received the Ad26.COV2.S COVID-19 vaccine or a placebo. The CDR3 runs from the conserved cysteine through the conserved F or W. Each record gives: D gene, clone size, J gene, V gene, CDR3 protein, CDR3 DNA. The D gene is left open where the match is weak. For some rows the clone size is stated as once, few or many, or as a class when expanded; others skip it.

>NA|NA|TRBJ1-1|TRBV6-5
CASSLGGRLNTEAFF
TGTGCCAGCAGTTTGGGGGGGCGCCTGAACACTGAAGCTTTCTTT
>NA|NA|TRBJ1-2|TRBV11-2
CASSLEQGPLYGYTF
TGTGCCAGCAGCTTAGAGCAGGGACCTTTATATGGCTACACCTTC
>NA|NA|TRBJ1-6|TRBV19
CASSIDRASAQSSYNSPLHF
TGTGCCAGTAGTATAGATCGGGCATCGGCCCAAAGCTCCTATAATTCACCCCTCCACTTT
>NA|once|TRBJ1-1|TRBV5-6
CASSPLRPGTRDTEAFF
TGTGCCAGCAGCCCCCTCCGGCCGGGAACGAGGGACACTGAAGCTTTCTTT
>NA|few|TRBJ1-5|TRBV6-2/TRBV6-3
CASSYPRGRVGQPQHF
TGTGCCAGCAGTTACCCCCGGGGCAGGGTTGGTCAGCCCCAGCATTTT
>TRBD1|NA|TRBJ2-7|TRBV7-9
CASSPGGALLKVRTYEQYF
TGTGCCAGCAGCCCAGGGGGTGCGCTACTAAAGGTACGGACCTACGAGCAGTACTTC
>NA|NA|TRBJ1-2|TRBV2
CASTGLEGGQRGYTF
TGTGCCAGCACCGGTCTCGAGGGGGGTCAGCGAGGCTACACCTTC
>TRBD2|NA|TRBJ2-2|TRBV7-2
CASSSGTSNTGELFF
TGTGCCAGCAGCTCCGGGACTAGCAACACCGGGGAGCTGTTTTTT
>NA|few|TRBJ1-5|TRBV12-3/TRBV12-4
CASRGRGQEHF
TGTGCCAGCAGGGGGCGGGGACAAGAGCATTTT
>NA|NA|TRBJ2-3|TRBV23-1
CASSHGGRVGISTDTQYF
TGCGCCAGCAGTCACGGGGGGCGCGTAGGGATTAGCACAGATACGCAGTATTTT
>NA|NA|TRBJ1-2|TRBV9
CASSVGSRDVPSNYGYTF
TGTGCCAGCAGCGTAGGATCCCGGGACGTCCCTTCTAACTATGGCTACACCTTC
>TRBD1|NA|TRBJ1-1|TRBV6-5
CASSYSMGQDTEAFF
TGTGCCAGCAGTTACTCCATGGGACAGGACACTGAAGCTTTCTTT
>TRBD1|NA|TRBJ1-5|TRBV15
CATSTEDRGNQPQHF
TGTGCCACCAGCACCGAGGACAGGGGAAATCAGCCCCAGCATTTT
>NA|once|TRBJ1-1|TRBV25-1
CASSDSRTLYPLHTEAFF
TGTGCCAGCAGTGATTCCCGGACCCTTTACCCGCTCCATACTGAAGCTTTCTTT
>TRBD1|NA|TRBJ1-4|TRBV30
CAGDRGEEKLFF
TGTGCCGGGGACAGGGGGGAAGAAAAACTGTTTTTT
>NA|NA|TRBJ2-2|TRBV4-1
CASSQMTTGELFF
TGCGCCAGCAGCCAGATGACGACCGGGGAGCTGTTTTTT
>TRBD1|NA|TRBJ1-1|TRBV2
CASSGGTGADTEAFF
TGTGCCAGCAGTGGCGGGACAGGGGCGGACACTGAAGCTTTCTTT
>NA|NA|TRBJ1-1|TRBV25-1
CASRGLRNTEAFF
TGTGCCAGCAGGGGCCTAAGGAACACTGAAGCTTTCTTT
>NA|NA|TRBJ1-4|TRBV15
CATSTHGPPRPGNEKLFF
TGTGCCACCAGCACCCACGGGCCCCCCCGACCGGGAAATGAAAAACTGTTTTTT
>TRBD1|once|TRBJ1-2|TRBV5-1
CASSLFGTDYGYTF
TGCGCCAGCAGCTTGTTTGGGACAGACTATGGCTACACCTTC
>NA|NA|TRBJ2-7|TRBV13
CASSRVQGSPYEQYF
TGTGCCAGCTCTCGGGTACAGGGAAGTCCCTACGAGCAGTACTTC
>NA|NA|TRBJ1-1|TRBV9
CASSVTGPDEAFF
TGTGCCAGCAGCGTTACGGGTCCCGATGAAGCTTTCTTT
>NA|NA|TRBJ1-1|TRBV6-1
CASSEQTEAFF
TGTGCCAGCAGTGAACAGACAGAAGCTTTCTTT
>NA|NA|TRBJ1-2|TRBV14
CASSQGNYGYTF
TGTGCCAGCAGCCAAGGAAACTATGGCTACACCTTC
>NA|NA|TRBJ1-1|TRBV5-4
CASSLPGTHLAFF
TGTGCCAGCAGCCTCCCGGGTACCCATCTAGCTTTCTTT
>NA|NA|TRBJ2-4|TRBV4-3
CASSQEARGWAKNIQYF
TGCGCCAGCAGCCAAGAGGCGCGGGGATGGGCCAAAAACATTCAGTACTTC
>NA|NA|TRBJ1-2|TRBV6-6
CASSRPGYAQTDYGYTF
TGTGCCAGCAGTCGCCCAGGGTACGCACAGACCGACTATGGCTACACCTTC
>TRBD2|NA|TRBJ2-5|TRBV29-1
CSVHLRASGRTGETQYF
TGCAGCGTTCATTTACGGGCTAGCGGGAGGACTGGAGAGACCCAGTACTTC
>NA|NA|TRBJ2-1|TRBV4-3
CASSQLGPSVGSYNEQFF
TGCGCCAGCAGCCAATTGGGACCAAGTGTCGGCTCCTACAATGAGCAGTTCTTC
>NA|once|TRBJ1-6|TRBV5-1
CASSLDPRPDSPLHF
TGCGCCAGCAGCTTGGACCCCCGCCCCGATTCACCCCTCCACTTT
>NA|once|TRBJ1-1|TRBV18
CASSPKGDLNTEAFF
TGTGCCAGCTCACCCAAGGGGGACCTAAACACTGAAGCTTTCTTT
>NA|NA|TRBJ1-2|TRBV18
CASSPSQYGYTF
TGTGCCAGCTCACCGTCCCAGTATGGCTACACCTTC
>NA|NA|TRBJ2-7|TRBV25-1
CASNSDTTYEQYF
TGTGCCAGCAATTCGGACACAACCTACGAGCAGTACTTC
>NA|NA|TRBJ2-5|TRBV10-3
CAISAREGEGTQYF
TGTGCCATCAGTGCGAGGGAGGGGGAAGGGACCCAGTACTTC
>NA|few|TRBJ1-5|TRBV28
CASPSGNQPQHF
TGTGCCAGCCCGTCGGGGAATCAGCCCCAGCATTTT
>TRBD1|NA|TRBJ1-1|TRBV3-1/TRBV3-2
CASSQGPGGGAFF
TGTGCCAGCAGCCAAGGTCCAGGGGGTGGAGCTTTCTTT
>NA|NA|TRBJ1-4|TRBV28
CASSPWGGAIYEKLFF
TGTGCCAGCAGTCCCTGGGGGGGCGCGATATATGAAAAACTGTTTTTT
>TRBD1|NA|TRBJ2-2|TRBV9
CASSGTGVGTGELFF
TGTGCCAGCAGCGGGACAGGGGTCGGAACCGGGGAGCTGTTTTTT
>NA|NA|TRBJ1-1|TRBV6-5
CASMVGDRRTEAFF
TGTGCCAGCATGGTTGGGGACCGGCGCACTGAAGCTTTCTTT
>NA|NA|TRBJ2-7|TRBV29-1
CSVEVGYEQYF
TGCAGCGTGGAAGTGGGTTACGAGCAGTACTTC
>NA|NA|TRBJ2-3|TRBV12-5
CASRGPLSTDTQYF
TGTGCTAGTCGGGGTCCACTAAGCACAGATACGCAGTATTTT
>NA|NA|TRBJ2-3|TRBV4-3
CASSQDARTQYF
TGCGCCAGCAGCCAAGACGCTAGAACGCAGTATTTT
>NA|NA|TRBJ2-1|TRBV4-1
CASSPWEDRYNEQFF
TGCGCCAGCAGCCCCTGGGAGGACAGATACAATGAGCAGTTCTTC
>TRBD2|NA|TRBJ2-1|TRBV19
CASSMASGNEQFF
TGTGCCAGTAGTATGGCTAGCGGGAATGAGCAGTTCTTC
>TRBD2|NA|TRBJ2-3|TRBV5-8
CASSPGASGWGGTQYF
TGTGCCAGCAGCCCTGGGGCTAGCGGGTGGGGAGGAACGCAGTATTTT
>NA|NA|TRBJ1-3|TRBV4-1
CASSPPPGNTIYF
TGCGCCAGCAGCCCCCCCCCGGGAAACACCATATATTTT
>TRBD2|NA|TRBJ2-1|TRBV7-8
CASGGRSQNEQFF
TGTGCCTCGGGGGGGCGGAGTCAAAATGAGCAGTTCTTC
>NA|NA|TRBJ2-1|TRBV7-9
CASSLMSSLDNEQFF
TGTGCCAGCAGCTTAATGAGTTCGTTGGACAATGAGCAGTTCTTC
>NA|NA|TRBJ2-1|TRBV5-4
CASSLVTGRSTNEQFF
TGTGCCAGCAGCTTGGTCACAGGACGCTCTACCAATGAGCAGTTCTTC
>NA|NA|TRBJ1-1|TRBV6-5
CASSRGRTDTEAFF
TGTGCCAGCAGTCGGGGACGGACGGACACTGAAGCTTTCTTT
>NA|NA|TRBJ1-3|TRBV18
CASSPLQATGNTIYF
TGTGCCAGCTCACCCTTACAGGCGACTGGAAACACCATATATTTT
>TRBD1|NA|TRBJ2-1|TRBV9
CASSAQLTTGQGVSQFF
TGTGCCAGCAGCGCCCAACTTACCACCGGACAGGGGGTTAGTCAGTTCTTC
>NA|NA|TRBJ2-7|TRBV29-1
CSVEFQGGEQYF
TGCAGCGTTGAATTTCAGGGAGGCGAGCAGTACTTC
>NA|once|TRBJ2-5|TRBV6-1
CASSDRNLYGRGAVGETQYF
TGTGCCAGCAGTGACCGAAACCTCTACGGACGGGGGGCGGTTGGAGAGACCCAGTACTTC
>NA|NA|TRBJ2-1|TRBV7-9
CASNTMGPSHNEQFF
TGTGCCAGCAACACTATGGGGCCCTCACACAATGAGCAGTTCTTC
>TRBD1|NA|TRBJ1-1|TRBV28
CATEATKGAPWTEAFF
TGTGCCACCGAGGCTACCAAGGGGGCCCCTTGGACTGAAGCTTTCTTT
>NA|once|TRBJ1-1|TRBV19
CASSILGQGNTEAFF
TGTGCCAGTAGTATTTTGGGGCAGGGGAACACTGAAGCTTTCTTT